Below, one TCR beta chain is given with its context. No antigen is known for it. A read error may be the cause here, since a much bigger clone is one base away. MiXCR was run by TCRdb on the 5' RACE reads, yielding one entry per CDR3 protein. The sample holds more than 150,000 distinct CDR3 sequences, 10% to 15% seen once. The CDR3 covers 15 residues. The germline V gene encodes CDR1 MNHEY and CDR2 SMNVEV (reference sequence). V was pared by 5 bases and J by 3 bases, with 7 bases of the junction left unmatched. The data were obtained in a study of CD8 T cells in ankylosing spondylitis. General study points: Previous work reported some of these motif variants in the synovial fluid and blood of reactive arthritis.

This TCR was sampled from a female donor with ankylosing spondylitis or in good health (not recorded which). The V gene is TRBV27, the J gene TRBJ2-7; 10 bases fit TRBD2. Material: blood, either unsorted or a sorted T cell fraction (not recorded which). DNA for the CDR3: TGTGCCAGCAGTAGCCGGACTAGCGGTGACTACGAGCAGTACTTC. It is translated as CASSSRTSGDYEQYF.